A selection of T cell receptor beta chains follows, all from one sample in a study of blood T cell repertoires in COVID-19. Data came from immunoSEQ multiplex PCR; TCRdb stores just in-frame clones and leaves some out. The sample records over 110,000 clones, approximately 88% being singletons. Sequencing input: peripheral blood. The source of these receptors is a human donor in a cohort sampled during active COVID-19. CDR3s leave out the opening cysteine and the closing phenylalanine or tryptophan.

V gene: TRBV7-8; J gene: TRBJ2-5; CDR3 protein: ASSPRVSLTQY
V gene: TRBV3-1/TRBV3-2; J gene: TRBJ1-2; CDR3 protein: ASSQPMGSGYT
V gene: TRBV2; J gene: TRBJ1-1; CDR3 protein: ASNGGAMNTEAF
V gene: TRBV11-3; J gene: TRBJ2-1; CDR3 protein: ASSPGQGVGNEQF
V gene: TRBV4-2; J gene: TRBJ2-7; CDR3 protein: ASRPSGGPSYEQY
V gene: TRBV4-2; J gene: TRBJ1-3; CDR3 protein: ASSQDPQGSGNTIY
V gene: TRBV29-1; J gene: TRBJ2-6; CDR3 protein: SVELRDSGANVLT
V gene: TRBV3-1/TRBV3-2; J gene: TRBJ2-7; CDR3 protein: ASRSGTGTSEQY
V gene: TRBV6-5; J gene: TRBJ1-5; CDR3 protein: ASRLEGNQPQH
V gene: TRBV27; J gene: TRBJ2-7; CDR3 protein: ASGILQGGPYEQY
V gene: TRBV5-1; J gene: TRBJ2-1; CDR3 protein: ASSLAFGGGMIEQF
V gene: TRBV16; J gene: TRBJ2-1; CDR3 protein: ASSPSSVSGNEQF
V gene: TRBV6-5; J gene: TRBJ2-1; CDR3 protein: ASSYDPDSSYNEQF
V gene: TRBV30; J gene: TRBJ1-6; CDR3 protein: AWTTGPNSPLH
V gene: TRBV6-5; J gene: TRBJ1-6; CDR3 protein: ASSYSIQANSPLH
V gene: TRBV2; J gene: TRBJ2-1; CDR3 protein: ASRTTSGGLNEQF
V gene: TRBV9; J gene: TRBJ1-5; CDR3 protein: ASSVSSESNQPQH
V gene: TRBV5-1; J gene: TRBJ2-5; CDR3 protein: ASTNRRAVGEETQY
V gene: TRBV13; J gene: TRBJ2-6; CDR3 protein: ASSLFGLAGHSGANVLT
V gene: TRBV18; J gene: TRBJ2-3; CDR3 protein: ASSPEAPNTDTQY
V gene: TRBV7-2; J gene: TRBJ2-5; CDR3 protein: ASSIQPGHLETQY
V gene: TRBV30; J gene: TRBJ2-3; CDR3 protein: AWSAGLAGTPDTQY
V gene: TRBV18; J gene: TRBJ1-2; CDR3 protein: ASSPPGANYGYT
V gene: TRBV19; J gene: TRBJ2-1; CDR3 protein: ASSRSRGYNEQF
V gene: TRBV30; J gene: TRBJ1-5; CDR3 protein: AWSRGSDSNQPQH
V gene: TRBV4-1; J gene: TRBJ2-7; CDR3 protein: ASSPGQIRGSYEQY
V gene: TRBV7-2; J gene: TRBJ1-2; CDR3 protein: ASSSGTGGGYT
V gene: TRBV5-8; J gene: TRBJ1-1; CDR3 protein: ASSLPGVRTEAF
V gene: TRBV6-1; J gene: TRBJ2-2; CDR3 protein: ASSDGAGNTGELF
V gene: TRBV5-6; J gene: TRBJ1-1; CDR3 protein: ASSPGTVEAF
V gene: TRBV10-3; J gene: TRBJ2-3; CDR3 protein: AIARGGDDTQY
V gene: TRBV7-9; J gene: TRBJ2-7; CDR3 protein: ASSSGTGISYEQY
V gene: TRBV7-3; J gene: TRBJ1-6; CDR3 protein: ASSLTGTGGSPLH
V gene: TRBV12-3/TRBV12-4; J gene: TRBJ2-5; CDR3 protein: ASSFRDTETQY
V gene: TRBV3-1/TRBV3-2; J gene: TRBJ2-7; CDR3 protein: ASSSLSSYEQY
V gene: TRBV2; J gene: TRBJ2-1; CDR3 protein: ASPDRGDHEQF
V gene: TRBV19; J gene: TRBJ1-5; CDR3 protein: ASRRIANQPQH
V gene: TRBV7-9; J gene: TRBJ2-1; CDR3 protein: ASSSTRPSGGIPYNEQF
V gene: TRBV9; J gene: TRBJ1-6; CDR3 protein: ASSPRRSSGDSPLH
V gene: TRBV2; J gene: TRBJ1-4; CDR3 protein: ASSVRPGGNEKLF
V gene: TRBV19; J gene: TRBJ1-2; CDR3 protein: ASSPAGTIINYGYT
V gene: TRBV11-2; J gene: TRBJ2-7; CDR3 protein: ASSLTSGGNYEQY
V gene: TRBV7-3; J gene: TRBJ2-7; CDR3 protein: ASSLAGTYEQY
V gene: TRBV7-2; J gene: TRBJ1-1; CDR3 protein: ASSLGAGVNTEAF